What follows are 25 T cell receptor beta chains derived from one specimen sequenced in a study of CD8 T cells in Susac syndrome. Random hexamers were used to reverse transcribe about 0.45 to 1 ug of RNA. TCRdb reprocessed the immunoSEQ multiplex PCR reads with MiXCR, giving one entry per CDR3 protein. The sample includes about 70,000 distinct CDR3 sequences, 96% of them seen just once. What was sequenced was CD4+ T cells from PBMCs. These receptors were obtained from a human donor with multiple sclerosis.

The CDR3 DNA follows: TGTGCCTGGAGTGTAAGGGTGGGCGGCACTGAAGCTTTCTTT. This sequence encodes CAWSVRVGGTEAFF. V gene TRBV30 combines with J gene TRBJ1-1; D is ambiguous. Trimming stripped 0 bases from V and 4 bases from J, with 12 bases between. The CDR3 runs to 14 residues. Germline CDR1 and CDR2: GTSNPN and SVGIG (reference sequence).

The chain couples TRBV12-3 or TRBV12-4 to TRBJ1-2; 8 bases match TRBD1. The CDR3 is made up of 13 amino acids. Trimming cost V 6 bases and J 8 bases; bases outside gene matches: 8. The CDR3 DNA sequence: TGTGCCAGCAGCGCCGACAGGGGAGGGGGCTACACCTTC. Translated: CASSADRGGGYTF.

V is TRBV7-8 and J is TRBJ2-7; D is undetermined. Trimming left V 0 bases short and J 0 bases short, with 6 bases between. Germline loops: CDR1 SGHVS, CDR2 FQNEAQ. This CDR3 is 14 amino acids long. The CDR3 nucleotides read TGTGCCAGCAGCTTAGCGGCCGGCTCCTACGAGCAGTACTTC. It translates to CASSLAAGSYEQYF.

The rearrangement uses TRBV6-1 and TRBJ1-1; D is unresolved. Trimming took 9 bases from V and 3 from J, leaving 14 bases between them. The CDR3 runs to 13 residues. Looked up from germline, CDR1 is MNHNS and CDR2 is SASEGT. The CDR3 region has the DNA TGTGCCAGTGCATTTAGAGCCCACACTGAAGCTTTCTTT. Amino acid sequence: CASAFRAHTEAFF.

The CDR3 DNA is TGCAGTGCTAGAGATCCTTCAAGACAGGGGGCTTACAATGAGCAGTTCTTC. Residues: CSARDPSRQGAYNEQFF. The chain is built from TRBV20-1 and TRBJ2-1; the match to TRBD1 covers 10 bases. The V gene end was trimmed by 0 bases and the J gene end by 4 bases; junction bases not matched to a gene: 9. Germline assignment: CDR1 DFQATT and CDR2 SNEGSKA (reference sequence). The CDR3 loop spans 17 amino acids.

The V and J genes are TRBV7-9 and TRBJ1-1, with D maybe TRBD1 (5 bases). The CDR3 consists of 17 residues. The ends were cut back, 5 bases at V and 1 base at J, with 20 bases in the middle. CDR1 is SEHNR, CDR2 FQNEAQ, per germline (reference sequence). CDR3 loop: CASSPPKIGRANTEAFF. The CDR3 bases are TGTGCCAGCAGCCCCCCCAAAATAGGCAGGGCGAACACTGAAGCTTTCTTT.

The V gene is TRBV20-1, the J gene TRBJ1-1; D gene uncertain. Per the germline V gene, CDR1 is DFQATT and CDR2 is SNEGSKA (reference sequence). The CDR3 contains 11 residues. V was clipped by 3 bases and J by 3 bases, with 5 bases between them. CDR3 region: CSASWDTEAFF. CDR3 DNA sequence: TGCAGTGCTAGTTGGGACACTGAAGCTTTCTTT.

The V and J genes are TRBV2 and TRBJ2-7; tentatively, D is TRBD2 (5 bases). V lost 4 bases to trimming and J lost 6 bases, with 16 bases between them. CDR1 and CDR2 from the germline V gene are SNHLY and FYNNEI. The CDR3 consists of 14 residues. The CDR3 DNA is TGTGCCAGCAGTGTCAGCGGCTCACGTGCCGAGCAGTACTTC. Amino acids: CASSVSGSRAEQYF.

This chain links TRBV11-2 with TRBJ2-3; D call uncertain. The CDR3 covers 16 residues. The V end lost 3 bases, the J end lost 0 bases, and 13 bases lay between the germline ends. CDR1 and CDR2 from the germline V gene are SGHAT and FQNNGV. DNA for the CDR3: TGTGCCAGCAGCTTTGGTCGTAGGGCTAGCACAGATACGCAGTATTTT. Translated, it gives CASSFGRRASTDTQYF. Full variable domain (rest looked up from reference TRBV11-2 and TRBJ2-3): EAGVAQSPRYKIIEKRQSVAFWCNPISGHATLYWYQQILGQGPKLLIQFQNNGVVDDSQLPKDRFSAERLKGVDSTLKIQPAKLEDSAVYLCASSFGRRASTDTQYFGPGTRLTVL.

The rearrangement joins TRBV7-9 to TRBJ2-1; D remains ambiguous. Germline-derived CDR1 and CDR2 are SEHNR and FQNEAQ (reference sequence). Deletions cut 0 bases from V and 2 bases from J, with 5 bases between. The CDR3 extends over 14 amino acids. CDR3 sequence: CASSLASAYNEQFF. The CDR3 region has the DNA TGTGCCAGCAGCTTAGCTTCTGCCTACAATGAGCAGTTCTTC.

The chain is built from TRBV18 and TRBJ2-2, with TRBD1 as a possible D gene (6 bases). Germline V lookup: CDR1 KGHSH, CDR2 LQKENI. V was pared by 3 bases and J by 10 bases, with 15 bases between. The CDR3 is 14 amino acids. The CDR3 here is CASSPRVGTQELFF. CDR3 coding DNA: TGTGCCAGCTCACCCCGAGTCGGGACACAGGAGCTGTTTTTT.

V is TRBV12-3 or TRBV12-4 and J is TRBJ2-5, with D maybe TRBD2 (5 bases). The CDR3 loop spans 16 amino acids. Trimming stripped 7 bases from V and 4 bases from J, with 22 bases between. The CDR3 loop is CASNRGVRRLSETQYF. CDR3 in DNA: TGTGCCAGCAATCGTGGGGTTCGGAGGTTGTCAGAGACCCAGTACTTC.

The CDR3 DNA reads TGTGCCAGCAGTGAAGGACAACATACGCAGTATTTT. Encoded protein: CASSEGQHTQYF. The chain has TRBV2 and TRBJ2-3, with D hard to call. With 1 base removed from V and 7 bases from J, the gap between germline ends came to 6 bases. The length of the CDR3 is 12 residues. Germline assignment: CDR1 SNHLY and CDR2 FYNNEI.

J is TRBJ2-3 and V is TRBV6-6; D may match TRBD1 or TRBD2 (5 bases each). The ends were cut back, 6 bases at V and 5 bases at J, with 21 bases in the middle. The CDR3 length is 16 residues. Per germline, CDR1 MNHNY and CDR2 SVGAGI (reference sequence). In DNA, the CDR3 is TGTGCCAGCAGAAATGGGCAGGGAGCGACCAAAGATACGCAGTATTTT. Its translation is CASRNGQGATKDTQYF.

The chain uses TRBV2 and TRBJ1-2, with 8 bases identical to TRBD1. The CDR3 spans 13 residues. With V trimmed by 1 base and J by 6 bases, 1 base remained unmatched. Germline V gene sequence: CDR1 SNHLY, CDR2 FYNNEI. In DNA form, the CDR3 reads TGTGCCAGCAGTGAAGGGACAGGGAATGGCTACACCTTC. Translating gives CASSEGTGNGYTF.

This chain links TRBV4-2 with TRBJ2-5; 8 nucleotides line up with TRBD2. The CDR3 sequence is 14 residues long. Looked up from germline, CDR1 is LGHNA and CDR2 is YNFKEQ. V was pared by 2 bases and J by 5 bases, with 4 bases of the junction left unmatched. DNA for the CDR3: TGTGCCAGCAGCCAATCGGGGGGGCTTGAGACCCAGTACTTC. Translation: CASSQSGGLETQYF.

The CDR3 loop reads CASSPRELRDEQYF. The CDR3 DNA is TGCGCCAGCAGCCCACGGGAGCTCCGCGACGAGCAGTACTTC. The chain joins TRBV4-1 to TRBJ2-7; D may be TRBD2 (6 bases). The V and J ends lost 4 bases and 5 bases respectively, with 15 bases between them. Looked up from germline, CDR1 is MGHRA and CDR2 is YSYEKL. The CDR3 loop spans 14 amino acids.

The chain employs TRBV5-4 and TRBJ2-1, with 10 bases fitting TRBD1. The CDR3 spans 15 residues. CDR1 is SGHNT and CDR2 is YYREEE in the germline V gene (reference sequence). The V and J ends lost 0 bases and 7 bases, in that order; junction bases with no gene match: 4. CDR3 sequence (DNA): TGTGCCAGCAGCTTGGTGACAGGGGGCCTAAATGAGCAGTTCTTC. Its protein is CASSLVTGGLNEQFF.

This chain joins TRBV20-1 and TRBJ2-3; D tentatively fits TRBD1 or TRBD2 (5 bases each). Germline assignment: CDR1 DFQATT and CDR2 SNEGSKA (reference sequence). V was pared by 6 bases and J by 6 bases, with 22 bases between. The CDR3 runs to 15 residues. Written as DNA, the CDR3 is TGCAGTGCCCGACCGGGACGGGGATTAGTGGATACGCAGTATTTT. Translated: CSARPGRGLVDTQYF.

The chain is built from TRBV6-1 and TRBJ2-5; TRBD1 matches 7 bases. J was trimmed by 5 bases and V by 5 bases; bases with no gene match: 14. The CDR3 contains 16 residues. Per germline, CDR1 MNHNS and CDR2 SASEGT. This CDR3 reads CASSPPTRGLLETQYF. The CDR3 nucleotides are TGTGCCAGCAGTCCCCCTACGAGGGGGCTACTGGAGACCCAGTACTTC.

The gene calls are TRBV30 and TRBJ1-1; a weak D match, TRBD1 (5 bases). CDR3 length: 13 residues. Germline CDR1 is GTSNPN and CDR2 is SVGIG (reference sequence). V was trimmed by 1 base and J by 1 base, leaving 7 bases between them. CDR3 DNA: TGTGCCTGGAGTGCCGGACAGAACACTGAAGCTTTCTTT. Its protein is CAWSAGQNTEAFF.

This chain joins TRBV18 and TRBJ2-5; D might be TRBD2 (5 bases). V gave up 3 bases and J gave up 1 base, with 18 bases separating them. The length of the CDR3 is 17 residues. CDR1 KGHSH and CDR2 LQKENI come from the germline V gene. The chain's CDR3 is CASSPILKGGLQETQYF. The DNA for the CDR3 is TGTGCCAGCTCACCGATTCTGAAGGGCGGACTCCAAGAGACCCAGTACTTC.

The chain has TRBV29-1 and TRBJ2-2; D remains unclear. Germline V gene data show CDR1 as SQVTM and CDR2 as ANQGSEA. This CDR3 comprises 12 residues. Deletions cut 1 base from V and 6 bases from J, with 6 bases between. The DNA for the CDR3 is TGCAGCGTTGAAGTTGCAGCCGGGGAGCTGTTTTTT. Its translation is CSVEVAAGELFF.

The chain has TRBV29-1 and TRBJ2-7; 9 nucleotides line up with TRBD1. The CDR3 has 14 residues. V shed 7 bases and J 7 bases; nucleotides not matched to a gene: 14. Germline V gene lookup returns CDR1 SQVTM and CDR2 ANQGSEA. The CDR3 here is CSAAPGQGMGEQYF. CDR3 DNA: TGCAGCGCAGCCCCCGGACAGGGGATGGGGGAGCAGTACTTC.

V gene TRBV4-1 combines with J gene TRBJ2-5, with TRBD2 identical over 7 bases. CDR1 is MGHRA, CDR2 YSYEKL, per germline. Losses at the gene ends were 2 bases for V and 5 bases for J; bases not matched to a gene: 5. The CDR3 is 14 amino acids. CDR3 loop: CASSQMTGRETQYF. The CDR3, as DNA: TGCGCCAGCAGCCAAATGACCGGGAGGGAGACCCAGTACTTC.